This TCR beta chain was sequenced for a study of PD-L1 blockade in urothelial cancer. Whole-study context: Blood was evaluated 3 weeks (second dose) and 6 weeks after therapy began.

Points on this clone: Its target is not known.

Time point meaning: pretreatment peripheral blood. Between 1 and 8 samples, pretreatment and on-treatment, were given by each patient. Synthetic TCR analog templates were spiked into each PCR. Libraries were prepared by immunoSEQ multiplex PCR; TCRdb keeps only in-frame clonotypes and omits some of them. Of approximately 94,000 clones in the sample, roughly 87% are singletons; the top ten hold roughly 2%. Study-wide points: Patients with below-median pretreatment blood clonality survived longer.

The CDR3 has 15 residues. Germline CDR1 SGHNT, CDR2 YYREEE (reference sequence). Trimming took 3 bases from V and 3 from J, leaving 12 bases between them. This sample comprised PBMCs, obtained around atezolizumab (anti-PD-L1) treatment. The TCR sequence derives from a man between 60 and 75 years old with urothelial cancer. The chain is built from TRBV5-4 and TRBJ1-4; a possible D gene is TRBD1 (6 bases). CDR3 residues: CASSSPDSSNEKLFF. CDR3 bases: TGTGCCAGCAGCTCCCCGGACAGCTCTAATGAAAAACTGTTTTTT.